The 15 T cell receptor beta chains given below trace back to one sample, sequenced in a study of blood T cells in healthy people across ages. Combining a sample-barcoded 5' primer with a J-beta primer mix, a second PCR ran for roughly 6 to 12 cycles. A single record per CDR3 protein comes from TCRdb applying MiXCR to the 5' RACE reads. Of about 800,000 distinct CDR3 sequences listed, around 45% are singletons. The sequenced material came from blood. These receptors all come from an elderly man in good health.

The rearrangement uses TRBV20-1 and TRBJ1-5; TRBD1 might be the D (5 bases). Germline V gene lookup returns CDR1 DFQATT and CDR2 SNEGSKA (reference sequence). This CDR3 spans 15 amino acids. V dropped 1 base and J dropped 1 base, with 11 bases sitting between them. The CDR3 here is CSARGGVISNQPQHF. In DNA, the CDR3 is TGCAGTGCTAGAGGAGGGGTTATAAGCAATCAGCCCCAGCATTTT.

This chain links TRBV20-1 with TRBJ2-5, with D possibly matching TRBD1 (5 bases). This CDR3 has 12 amino acids. Trimming cost V 6 bases and J 2 bases, with 10 bases left between them. Germline values: CDR1 DFQATT, CDR2 SNEGSKA (reference sequence). CDR3 residues: CSAQKGQETQYF. The CDR3 region has the DNA TGCAGTGCCCAGAAGGGGCAAGAGACCCAGTACTTC.

The chain joins TRBV28 to TRBJ2-3; 10 nucleotides agree with TRBD2. The CDR3 spans 18 residues. The germline V gene has CDR1 MDHEN and CDR2 SYDVKM. V was pared by 4 bases and J by 0 bases, with 10 bases of the junction left unmatched. This CDR3 is CASSSTGTSDLSTDTQYF. As DNA, the CDR3 is TGTGCCAGCAGTTCAACCGGGACTAGCGATCTCAGCACAGATACGCAGTATTTT.

V usage is TRBV29-1 and J usage is TRBJ2-2; maybe TRBD1 (6 bases). The V gene's germline CDR1 is SQVTM and CDR2 ANQGSEA. This CDR3 is built from 13 residues. Trimming took 4 bases from V and 2 from J, leaving 8 bases between them. CDR3 DNA sequence: TGCAGCGTTGGCAGGGGCAACACCGGGGAGCTGTTTTTT. The encoded protein is CSVGRGNTGELFF.

This clonotype has a count of ten or more. In nucleotides, the CDR3 is TGCGCCAGCAGCCAAGACCTACCGGGACTAGCGGGAGGCCCTTCCTACGAGCAGTACTTC. Its protein product is CASSQDLPGLAGGPSYEQYF. The chain has TRBV4-3 and TRBJ2-7; 15 positions agree with TRBD2. In germline, CDR1 is LGHNA, CDR2 YSLEER. There are 20 residues in the CDR3. V gave up 0 bases and J gave up 1 base; unmatched junction bases: 10.

To note about this clonotype: At one end the junction does not follow the germline gene, possibly because of a read error. The V gene is TRBV29-1, the J gene TRBJ2-2; 9 nucleotides agree with TRBD2. CDR1 SQVTM and CDR2 ANQGSEA come from the germline V gene. The CDR3 is 14 amino acids. The CDR3 DNA reads TGCAGCGTTGGAGCGGGAGGCCAGGCTGGGGAACTGTTTTTT. As protein: CSVGAGGQAGELFF.

In its sample, this clonotype was seen a few times. The rearrangement joins TRBV6-2 or TRBV6-3 to TRBJ2-7; TRBD2 matches 7 bases. Trimming at V came to 5 bases and at J to 0 bases, leaving 16 bases not matched to a gene. In germline, CDR1 is MNHEY, CDR2 SVGEGT. This CDR3 spans 18 amino acids. The CDR3 sequence is CASSPPTPDGDYSYEQYF. Written as DNA, the CDR3 is TGTGCCAGCAGTCCTCCGACTCCGGACGGGGACTACTCCTACGAGCAGTACTTC.

This clonotype showed up many times. The chain links TRBV6-2 or TRBV6-3 to TRBJ2-7; TRBD2 aligns across 8 bases. Looked up from germline, CDR1 is MNHEY and CDR2 is SVGEGT. CDR3 length: 14 amino acids. J lost 2 bases, V lost 5 bases, and 5 bases had no gene match. CDR3 sequence (DNA): TGTGCCAGCAGTCTCACTAGCGGTCCCTACGAGCAGTACTTC. Translating it yields CASSLTSGPYEQYF.

This clonotype was seen repeatedly, ten times or more. V is TRBV4-2 and J is TRBJ2-7; TRBD2 aligns across 9 bases. The CDR3 spans 16 residues. The germline V gene has CDR1 LGHNA and CDR2 YNFKEQ. The V gene end was trimmed by 0 bases and the J gene end by 6 bases; junction bases not matched to a gene: 9. The CDR3, as DNA: TGTGCCAGCAGCCAAGACCGGACTAGCGCCTCGACCGAGCAGTACTTC. It is translated as CASSQDRTSASTEQYF.

The chain recombines TRBV28 with TRBJ2-2, with D unresolved. Germline values: CDR1 MDHEN, CDR2 SYDVKM. The V gene lost 5 bases and the J gene lost 1 base, with 8 bases spanning the gap. The CDR3 runs 14 residues. CDR3 protein: CASSKFRNTGELFF. The DNA for the CDR3 is TGTGCCAGCAGTAAGTTCAGGAACACCGGGGAGCTGTTTTTT.

This clonotype was observed a single time. As DNA, the CDR3 is TGTGCCAGCAGTTACCTGATTGGAGCGGGAGGCTCCTACAATGAGCAGTACTTC. Its translation is CASSYLIGAGGSYNEQYF. The chain has TRBV6-2 or TRBV6-3 and TRBJ2-1; 9 positions match TRBD2. The DNA end is more similar to TRBJ2-7, so the J call may be wrong. Per the germline V gene, CDR1 is MNHEY and CDR2 is SVGEGT. This CDR3 has 18 amino acids.

V usage is TRBV20-1 and J usage is TRBJ2-4, with 8 bases that match TRBD2. Germline V CDR1 and CDR2: DFQATT, SNEGSKA (reference sequence). The V gene end was trimmed by 1 base and the J gene end by 1 base; junction bases not matched to a gene: 6. The CDR3 extends over 16 amino acids. CDR3 DNA: TGCAGTGCTAGAGGGAGCGGGAGCTCCGCCAAAAACATTCAGTACTTC. The encoded protein is CSARGSGSSAKNIQYF.

Written as DNA, the CDR3 is TGCAGTGCCGAAAAAGTTTCGTTCCAAGAGACCCAGTACTTC. It encodes CSAEKVSFQETQYF. V and J are TRBV20-1 and TRBJ2-5; D remains unclear. V lost 6 bases and J 1 base, leaving 15 bases between the germline ends. This CDR3 has 14 residues. CDR1 and CDR2 (germline): DFQATT, SNEGSKA (reference sequence).

The genes are TRBV3-1 and TRBJ2-6; no clear D. The length of the CDR3 is 16 residues. Germline CDR1 LGHDT, CDR2 YNNKEL (reference sequence). V was pared by 5 bases and J by 0 bases, with 11 bases between. The CDR3 coding sequence is TGTGCCAGCAGCGTGCGCGCCAGCTCTGGGGCCAACGTCCTGACTTTC. It is translated as CASSVRASSGANVLTF.

CDR3 loop: CASSSGRFDYGYTF. The CDR3 DNA reads TGTGCCAGCAGTTCTGGGCGTTTTGACTATGGCTACACCTTC. The J gene is TRBJ1-2, the V gene TRBV27, with D hard to call. CDR3 length equals 14 residues. The germline V and J ends were trimmed by 4 bases and 3 bases, with 12 bases remaining between them. From germline, CDR1 is MNHEY and CDR2 SMNVEV (reference sequence).